The 13 T cell receptor beta chains given below trace back to one sample, sequenced in a study of shared clonotypes between healthy human individuals. Profiled with immunoSEQ multiplex PCR; TCRdb holds only in-frame clones, not every one. The data show about 2.2 million clones, with 93% seen just once and less than 2% held by the top ten. Naive CD8 cells lacked CD45RO and underwent positive selection for CCR7, leaving out terminally differentiated effector memory CD45RA+ cells. Specimen: naive CD8+ T cells from PBMCs. Receptors originate from a man younger than 35 in good health. Some clones in this sample may be carry-over from other donors' samples.

CDR3 DNA sequence: TGTGCCAGCGTAAGGGGGTTGGGGAATGGCTACACCTTC. Amino acid sequence: CASVRGLGNGYTF. The gene calls are TRBV19 and TRBJ1-2; D might be TRBD1 (6 bases). The CDR3 totals 13 residues. Germline loops: CDR1 LNHDA, CDR2 SQIVND (reference sequence). Between the trimmed V and J ends, which lost 9 bases and 6 bases, there was a span of 17 bases.

Worth noting for this clone: The same CDR3 also results from other DNA sequences found in this sample. The chain joins TRBV28 to TRBJ2-7, with D perhaps TRBD1 (6 bases). Germline CDR1 is MDHEN and CDR2 is SYDVKM. The CDR3 has 14 amino acids. With 1 base removed from V and 5 bases from J, the gap between germline ends came to 12 bases. Written as DNA, the CDR3 is TGTGCCAGCAGTTTATTGGCAGGGGTGGACGAGCAGTACTTC. Translating it yields CASSLLAGVDEQYF.

V gene TRBV27 combines with J gene TRBJ1-2, with D perhaps TRBD1 (5 bases). The V end was cut by 3 bases, the J end by 6 bases, with 14 bases between. Germline loops: CDR1 MNHEY, CDR2 SMNVEV (reference sequence). The CDR3 spans 14 residues. The CDR3 loop reads CASSLVGQWDGYTF. DNA for the CDR3: TGTGCCAGCAGTTTGGTTGGACAATGGGATGGCTACACCTTC.

The CDR3: CASSGRTSGTHPETQYF. CDR3 DNA: TGTGCCAGCAGCGGTAGGACTAGCGGGACCCATCCGGAGACCCAGTACTTC. The chain is built from TRBV7-9 and TRBJ2-5; 12 bases map to TRBD2. The CDR3 runs to 17 residues. The junction had 12 bases not matched to a gene; V was cut back by 5 bases and J by 5 bases. Germline-derived CDR1 and CDR2 are SEHNR and FQNEAQ (reference sequence).

This clone appeared once. This chain joins TRBV29-1 and TRBJ2-7; 11 bases line up with TRBD2. The V gene's germline CDR1 is SQVTM and CDR2 ANQGSEA. The V segment lost 5 bases and the J segment 3 bases; nucleotides outside the gene matches: 12. The CDR3 has 16 residues. In DNA form, the CDR3 reads TGCAGCGTTAGGGGGTCATTGGGGACTAGCGGCTACGAGCAGTACTTC. It yields the protein CSVRGSLGTSGYEQYF.

This sequence joins TRBV7-9 and TRBJ1-2; D gene uncertain. Germline CDR1 is SEHNR and CDR2 is FQNEAQ (reference sequence). The germline V and J ends were trimmed by 1 base and 2 bases, with 11 bases remaining between them. This CDR3 is 15 amino acids long. CDR3 in DNA: TGTGCCAGCAGCTTAGTGATTGAAACCAACTATGGCTACACCTTC. As protein: CASSLVIETNYGYTF.

This sequence joins TRBV30 and TRBJ1-1; 7 bases line up with TRBD1. The CDR3 extends over 13 amino acids. The trim removed 7 bases at V and 1 base at J, leaving 6 bases unmatched. Germline CDR1 and CDR2: GTSNPN and SVGIG (reference sequence). The CDR3 loop reads CAYRGTRNTEAFF. CDR3 in DNA: TGTGCCTACAGGGGAACCCGGAACACTGAAGCTTTCTTT.

CDR3 coding DNA: TGTGCCAGCAGCGTAGACAGGGGTGAGCAGTTCTTC. Its protein is CASSVDRGEQFF. The chain couples TRBV5-6 to TRBJ2-1; TRBD1 matches at 8 bases. Germline V lookup: CDR1 SGHDT, CDR2 YYEEEE. The CDR3 sequence is 12 residues long. Trimming removed 4 bases from V and 9 bases from J; junction bases left unmatched: 3.

The chain carries TRBV9 and TRBJ1-2; 7 nucleotides line up with TRBD1. The CDR3 is made up of 15 amino acids. Germline V gives CDR1 SGDLS, CDR2 YYNGEE. Trimming removed 0 bases from V and 4 bases from J; junction bases left unmatched: 6. The CDR3 here is CASSVDRGPAYGYTF. For the CDR3, the DNA is TGTGCCAGCAGCGTAGACAGGGGTCCTGCCTATGGCTACACCTTC.

This clone was detected once. The rearrangement uses TRBV10-3 and TRBJ1-1, with 8 bases that match TRBD1. Germline CDR1 is ENHRY and CDR2 is SYGVKD. The CDR3 covers 16 residues. V gave up 2 bases and J gave up 3 bases; unmatched junction bases: 8. CDR3 nucleotides: TGTGCCATCAGTGAGACGGACAGGGTAGGGTACACTGAAGCTTTCTTT. Its protein is CAISETDRVGYTEAFF.

The rearrangement uses TRBV7-9 and TRBJ2-1; TRBD2 might be the D (5 bases). The CDR3 sequence is 13 residues long. V lost 5 bases, J lost 8 bases, and 13 bases lay in between. CDR1 and CDR2 (germline): SEHNR, FQNEAQ (reference sequence). CDR3 sequence: CASSSGTNYEQFF. CDR3 sequence (DNA): TGTGCCAGCAGCAGCGGAACGAATTATGAGCAGTTCTTC.

This clone was counted a single time. The CDR3 DNA reads TGTGCCAGCAGTTTATTCCAGCGAGACAGACTAGCGGGAGAAGGGCAGTTCTTC. The encoded protein is CASSLFQRDRLAGEGQFF. The chain uses TRBV27 and TRBJ2-1; 12 positions match TRBD2. CDR3 length: 18 amino acids. Germline CDR1 reads MNHEY; CDR2 reads SMNVEV (reference sequence). J gave up 12 bases and V 1 base, and 16 bases lay outside the gene matches.

As to this clone: The sample has other DNA sequences that encode this CDR3 too. The J gene is TRBJ2-7, the V gene TRBV4-2; unclear D gene. V lost 3 bases to trimming and J lost 0 bases, with 6 bases between them. Germline V CDR1 and CDR2: LGHNA, YNFKEQ. The CDR3 extends over 13 amino acids. For the CDR3, the DNA is TGTGCCAGCAGCCACACAAGCTCCTACGAGCAGTACTTC. Residues: CASSHTSSYEQYF.